One and the same sample provided the 22 T cell receptor beta chains below, sequenced in a study of blood T cell repertoires in COVID-19 (TCRdb year 2020). The method was the immunoSEQ multiplex PCR assay. TCRdb stores this immuneACCESS table with in-frame sequences only. Part of the clones is absent; in the studies checked, under half of the shortfall reflects unresolved V genes, and no reason is known for the rest. The sample table records about 150,000 clones; approximately 88% of these occur just once. The ten largest account for 12% to 15% of the sample. The sequenced sample was peripheral blood. All receptors derive from a man aged 18 to 29 with active or convalescent COVID-19.

The chain has TRBV19 and TRBJ2-3, with D possibly TRBD1 on 6 matching bases. CDR3 length: 15 amino acids. Trimming pared 6 bases from V and 3 bases from J, leaving 16 bases between. Germline V CDR1 and CDR2: LNHDA, SQIVND (reference sequence). CDR3 residues: CASRPNRASTDTQYF. DNA for the CDR3: TGTGCCAGTAGACCCAACAGGGCTTCTACAGATACGCAGTATTTT.

This rearrangement joins TRBV27 to TRBJ2-1; 7 positions match TRBD2. V trimming: 4 bases; J trimming: 0 bases; junction bases outside the gene matches: 6. Germline CDR1 is MNHEY and CDR2 is SMNVEV (reference sequence). There are 16 residues in the CDR3. CDR3 sequence reads: CASSSLAESSYNEQFF. The CDR3, as DNA: TGTGCCAGCAGTTCTCTAGCGGAGAGCTCCTACAATGAGCAGTTCTTC.

The chain employs TRBV18 and TRBJ2-4, with D perhaps matching TRBD1 (5 bases). Trimming took 3 bases from V and 0 from J, leaving 9 bases between them. CDR1 is KGHSH, CDR2 LQKENI, per germline. This CDR3 spans 15 amino acids. DNA of the CDR3: TGTGCCAGCTCACCGTCGACAGAAGCCAAAAACATTCAGTACTTC. Translation: CASSPSTEAKNIQYF.

This clone was seen at least ten times. The chain has TRBV6-4 and TRBJ1-6, with D perhaps TRBD1 (5 bases). The CDR3 extends over 15 amino acids. V was cut by 3 bases and J by 7 bases, with 13 bases left in between. Germline CDR1 reads MRHNA; CDR2 reads SNTAGT. The DNA for the CDR3 is TGTGCCAGCAGTGAAGTATCGGGGGGGAATTCACCCCTCCACTTT. This sequence encodes CASSEVSGGNSPLHF.

The chain joins TRBV13 to TRBJ1-3; D remains unclear. The CDR3 loop spans 16 amino acids. Trimming removed 1 base at V and 1 base at J, with 11 bases between. CDR1 is PRHDT and CDR2 is FYEKMQ in the germline V gene (reference sequence). In nucleotides, the CDR3 is TGTGCCAGCAGCTTAGTTCCAGGTGCATCTGGAAACACCATATATTTT. Translation gives CASSLVPGASGNTIYF.

This chain connects TRBV4-1 to TRBJ1-5; D might be TRBD1 (5 bases). The CDR3 loop spans 16 amino acids. Germline CDR1 and CDR2: MGHRA and YSYEKL. Deletions cut 3 bases from V and 6 bases from J, with 18 bases between. DNA of the CDR3: TGCGCCAGCAGCCAGTCAGGACAATTAGGTACTCAGCCCCAGCATTTT. This gives the protein CASSQSGQLGTQPQHF.

The sample holds one count of this clone. V and J are TRBV28 and TRBJ2-1; D might be TRBD1 (5 bases). The length of the CDR3 is 15 residues. V shed 3 bases and J shed 4 bases, with 13 bases lying between them. Germline V gene sequence: CDR1 MDHEN, CDR2 SYDVKM. The CDR3 loop reads CASSLIGEGYNEQFF. The DNA of the CDR3 is TGTGCCAGCAGTTTGATAGGGGAAGGTTACAATGAGCAGTTCTTC.

The CDR3, as DNA: TGTGCCAGCAGTTTAAGGGGGTACACTGAAGCTTTCTTT. It specifies CASSLRGYTEAFF. This chain connects TRBV6-6 to TRBJ1-1, with D possibly being TRBD1 (6 bases). The length of the CDR3 is 13 residues. Germline V gene sequence: CDR1 MNHNY, CDR2 SVGAGI (reference sequence). The ends were cut back, 4 bases at V and 3 bases at J, with 9 bases in the middle.

This clone was recorded only once. The V gene is TRBV19, the J gene TRBJ1-2; 8 positions match TRBD1. Germline V lookup: CDR1 LNHDA, CDR2 SQIVND (reference sequence). The CDR3 runs 12 residues. The junction had 4 bases not matched to a gene; V was cut back by 5 bases and J by 8 bases. The CDR3 sequence is CASSQGQGGYTF. The DNA for the CDR3 is TGTGCCAGTAGTCAAGGACAGGGCGGCTACACCTTC.

The V gene is TRBV12-5, the J gene TRBJ2-1; 11 bases are shared with TRBD2. V gave up 3 bases and J gave up 0 bases; unmatched junction bases: 16. Germline CDR1 and CDR2: LGHNT and FRNRAP. This CDR3 is built from 21 residues. As DNA, the CDR3 is TGTGCTAGTGGTTTTGAACCGAGTAGCGGGAGGGCCTTGAGCTCCTACAATGAGCAGTTCTTC. Translated, it gives CASGFEPSSGRALSSYNEQFF. Drawing the rest from reference TRBV12-5 and TRBJ2-1, the complete variable domain is DARVTQTPRHKVTEMGQEVTMRCQPILGHNTVFWYRQTMMQGLELLAYFRNRAPLDDSGMPKDRFSAEMPDATLATLKIQPSEPRDSAVYFCASGFEPSSGRALSSYNEQFFGPGTRLTVL.

The chain employs TRBV27 and TRBJ2-5; 8 bases fit TRBD1. Per germline, CDR1 MNHEY and CDR2 SMNVEV (reference sequence). With 4 bases clipped from V and 5 bases from J, the junction kept 6 bases outside the gene matches. The CDR3 loop spans 14 amino acids. The CDR3 nucleotides are TGTGCCAGCAGTTCTACAGGGGGATTGGAGACCCAGTACTTC. The encoded protein is CASSSTGGLETQYF.

Regarding this clone: A read error may produce the germline difference seen at one junction end. This sequence joins TRBV25-1 and TRBJ1-4; possibly TRBD1 for D (6 bases). CDR1 is MGHDK, CDR2 SYGVNS, per germline. This CDR3 region has 14 residues. CDR3 nucleotide sequence: TGTGCCAGCAGTGTCGCGGGGGCTAAGGAAAAACTGTTTTTT. Translated: CASSVAGAKEKLFF.

The chain has TRBV11-2 and TRBJ1-5, with D unclear. The CDR3 runs 15 residues. V was clipped by 2 bases and J by 2 bases, with 10 bases between them. In germline, CDR1 is SGHAT, CDR2 FQNNGV. The CDR3 DNA reads as TGTGCCAGCAGCTTAAACGGACTGGGCAATCAGCCCCAGCATTTT. Encoded protein: CASSLNGLGNQPQHF. The full variable domain, completed using reference TRBV11-2 and TRBJ1-5, is EAGVAQSPRYKIIEKRQSVAFWCNPISGHATLYWYQQILGQGPKLLIQFQNNGVVDDSQLPKDRFSAERLKGVDSTLKIQPAKLEDSAVYLCASSLNGLGNQPQHFGDGTRLSIL.

The chain has TRBV6-2 or TRBV6-3 and TRBJ1-6; 7 nucleotides match TRBD1. V was clipped by 6 bases and J by 7 bases; unmatched bases: 6. The germline V gene encodes CDR1 MNHEY and CDR2 SVGEGT. This CDR3 has 14 amino acids. In DNA, the CDR3 is TGTGCCAGCAGCCGGGCAGGGGGGAATTCACCCCTCCACTTT. Translated: CASSRAGGNSPLHF.

This chain joins TRBV6-6 and TRBJ1-2; D unclear. V was pared by 10 bases and J by 0 bases, with 12 bases between. In germline, CDR1 is MNHNY, CDR2 SVGAGI (reference sequence). There are 13 residues in the CDR3. In DNA form, the CDR3 reads TGTGCCACAGCGACCCACTCTAACTATGGCTACACCTTC. Amino acids: CATATHSNYGYTF.

The V call is TRBV6-5, the J call TRBJ1-5; no clear D gene. The CDR3 extends over 13 amino acids. The V and J ends lost 4 bases and 2 bases respectively, with 6 bases between them. CDR1 MNHEY and CDR2 SVGAGI come from the germline V gene. CDR3 sequence: CASSSAGNQPQHF. The DNA for the CDR3 is TGTGCCAGCAGTTCTGCAGGCAATCAGCCCCAGCATTTT.

This clone was observed a handful of times. The chain carries TRBV19 and TRBJ1-6, with D hard to call. CDR3 length: 16 amino acids. V lost 6 bases and J lost 7, with 19 bases in between. Germline loops: CDR1 LNHDA, CDR2 SQIVND (reference sequence). CDR3 protein: CASSSNPAGTNSPLHF. The DNA for the CDR3 is TGTGCCAGTAGCTCAAACCCGGCAGGCACAAATTCACCCCTCCACTTT.

V usage is TRBV11-3 and J usage is TRBJ1-5, with 8 bases identical to TRBD1. Germline CDR1 and CDR2: SGHNT and YENEEA. V shed 4 bases, J shed 4 bases, and the junction held 3 bases outside the gene matches. This CDR3 is built from 14 residues. The CDR3 here is CASSWTGLNQPQHF. CDR3 sequence (DNA): TGTGCCAGCAGCTGGACAGGGTTAAATCAGCCCCAGCATTTT. Drawing the rest from reference TRBV11-3 and TRBJ1-5, the complete variable domain is EAGVVQSPRYKIIEKKQPVAFWCNPISGHNTLYWYLQNLGQGPELLIRYENEEAVDDSQLPKDRFSAERLKGVDSTLKIQPAELGDSAVYLCASSWTGLNQPQHFGDGTRLSIL.

The V gene is TRBV6-4, the J gene TRBJ2-3; 10 bases line up with TRBD2. Germline loops: CDR1 MRHNA, CDR2 SNTAGT. This CDR3 is 17 amino acids long. V shed 6 bases, J shed 4 bases, and the junction held 13 bases outside the gene matches. The CDR3 here is CASSNISGREVPDTQYF. DNA for the CDR3: TGTGCCAGCAGCAACATCAGCGGGAGGGAGGTCCCAGATACGCAGTATTTT.

J is TRBJ2-1 and V is TRBV2; TRBD2 aligns across 7 bases. The V gene's germline CDR1 is SNHLY and CDR2 FYNNEI. This CDR3 contains 14 residues. V lost 6 bases, J lost 0 bases, and 2 bases stayed unmatched. The chain's CDR3 is CASRRTSSYNEQFF. As DNA, the CDR3 is TGTGCCAGCAGGCGGACTAGCTCCTACAATGAGCAGTTCTTC. Looking up the rest from reference TRBV2 and TRBJ2-1 gives the full variable domain: EPEVTQTPSHQVTQMGQEVILRCVPISNHLYFYWYRQILGQKVEFLVSFYNNEISEKSEIFDDQFSVERPDGSNFTLKIRSTKLEDSAMYFCASRRTSSYNEQFFGPGTRLTVL.

The chain employs TRBV29-1 and TRBJ2-3; TRBD1 might be the D (6 bases). Germline lookup yields CDR1 SQVTM and CDR2 ANQGSEA. Deletions cut 4 bases from V and 3 bases from J, with 11 bases between. The CDR3 length is 13 residues. CDR3 protein: CSVVLQGTDTQYF. The DNA for the CDR3 is TGCAGCGTTGTTTTGCAGGGGACAGATACGCAGTATTTT.

V is TRBV28 and J is TRBJ2-7; TRBD2 agrees at 15 bases. The CDR3 totals 18 residues. CDR1 MDHEN and CDR2 SYDVKM come from the germline V gene. V was clipped by 5 bases and J by 3 bases; unmatched bases: 11. CDR3 in amino acids: CASSPFPGLAGGFYEQYF. The CDR3 DNA reads as TGTGCCAGCAGTCCTTTTCCGGGACTAGCGGGGGGTTTCTACGAGCAGTACTTC.